This T cell receptor beta chain came from a study of beta chain features in type 1 diabetes. Study results and caveats: cDNA sequencing could over-represent cells with high TCR expression. Significant though moderate, a shortening of TCRB CDR3s appeared in all four CD4+ subsets of Type 1 diabetes patients.

Expressed TCRB transcripts got sequenced, as all isolated RNA was reverse transcribed. Data came from immunoSEQ multiplex PCR; TCRdb stores just in-frame clones and leaves some out. The sample shows under 150,000 clones, approximately 9% of them seen only once. Germline assignment: CDR1 LGHNA and CDR2 YNFKEQ. V gave up 0 bases and J gave up 4 bases, with 12 bases separating them. The CDR3 is 15 residues long. Every sorted population was more than 95% pure. In its sample, this clone was seen a few times. What it binds is unknown. This TCR came from a man aged 30-40 years with type 1 diabetes. The rearrangement links TRBV4-2 to TRBJ1-2; D gene ambiguous. The sample was central memory CD4+ T cells from blood. CDR3 nucleotides: TGTGCCAGCAGCCAAGATCTTAGACTCCTCTATGGCTACACCTTC. Protein: CASSQDLRLLYGYTF.